This T cell receptor (beta chain) was sequenced in a study of spatial heterogeneity in lung cancer. TCRdb called the 5' RACE reads again in MiXCR, with one record for every CDR3 protein. The sample comprises approximately 44,000 distinct CDR3 sequences, roughly 15% of which are singletons, and 50% to 65% rests with the top ten. Per germline, CDR1 SEHNR and CDR2 FQNEAQ (reference sequence). The CDR3 consists of 17 residues. Unmatched junction bases numbered 14, after V lost 5 bases and J lost 6 bases. This sample's time point: sample taken at primary tumor resection. In each case, whole RNA from tumor, nontumor lung or frozen PBMC was sequenced unsorted.

The V call is TRBV7-9, the J call TRBJ2-3; 10 bases map to TRBD2. Sample: PBMCs, taken at surgery. This receptor was obtained from a male donor with early-stage non-small cell lung cancer. CDR3 nucleotide sequence: TGTGCCAGCAGCCCCGGCGCAGCGGGGGGGTCCTTTGATACGCAGTATTTT. Its protein product is CASSPGAAGGSFDTQYF.